These T cell receptor beta chains were read from a single sample in a study of TIL therapy for anti-PD-1-resistant metastatic lung cancer. Measured with immunoSEQ multiplex PCR; TCRdb has only the in-frame clones, and not every one. The sample records more than 45,000 clones, 70% to 75% being singletons. Sequencing was performed on blood, taken at baseline. These receptors all stem from a person aged 25 to 85 with non-small cell lung cancer. Both conserved end residues are part of each CDR3. A D gene is named only where the DNA matches it firmly. Only some rows state a clone size, as once, few, many or a class for expanded clones.

TRBD2	TRBV29-1	NA	TRBJ2-1	TGCAGCGTTGAAAGGACTAGCTCTTATTTCGGTGAGCAGTTCTTC	CSVERTSSYFGEQFF
NA	TRBV4-1	NA	TRBJ1-5	TGCGCCAGCAGCCAAGATAGTGGGGGGGCACGCAATCAGCCCCAGCATTTT	CASSQDSGGARNQPQHF
TRBD1	TRBV7-7	NA	TRBJ1-4	TGTGCCAGCAGCCCGGGACAGGGGGCGAGAGAAAAACTGTTTTTT	CASSPGQGAREKLFF
NA	TRBV6-5	NA	TRBJ1-3	TGTGCCAGCAGTTACGGAGGGAGATCTGGAAACACCATATATTTT	CASSYGGRSGNTIYF
NA	TRBV19	once	TRBJ2-1	TGTGCCAGTAGTCCTGTGCCCGGGAGCTCTCATGAGCAGTTCTTC	CASSPVPGSSHEQFF
TRBD2	TRBV2	few	TRBJ2-3	TGTGCCAGCATTGAATATTGGCTAGCGGGGGGCGGGGACACAGATACGCAGTATTTT	CASIEYWLAGGGDTDTQYF
NA	TRBV29-1	NA	TRBJ2-3	TGCAGCGTTGAGGGTTTGGGCCGGCAGTATTTT	CSVEGLGRQYF
NA	TRBV4-1	once	TRBJ2-2	TGCGCCAGCAGCCAAGAAGTCCGCGCAGGTGGGAACACCGGGGAGCTGTTTTTT	CASSQEVRAGGNTGELFF
NA	TRBV6-1	few	TRBJ1-1	TGTGCCAGCAGTGAAGGGGGAACCGTCACTGAAGCTTTCTTT	CASSEGGTVTEAFF
NA	TRBV2	NA	TRBJ2-2	TGTGCCAGCAGAACGCTGGGAACCGGGGAGCTGTTTTTT	CASRTLGTGELFF
NA	TRBV4-2	NA	TRBJ1-4	TGTGCCAGCAGCCTCGACAGTTCCAAACTGTTTTTT	CASSLDSSKLFF
NA	TRBV7-9	NA	TRBJ2-5	TGTGCCAGCAGCTTATGGGGGCGGGAAAGGGATCAAGAGACCCAGTACTTC	CASSLWGRERDQETQYF
NA	TRBV28	NA	TRBJ2-3	TGTGCCACCCGCACGACAGATACGCAGTATTTT	CATRTTDTQYF
NA	TRBV7-2	few	TRBJ1-5	TGTGCCAGCAGCTTAGCAGGGTATAGCAATCAGCCCCAGCATTTT	CASSLAGYSNQPQHF
TRBD1	TRBV7-2	NA	TRBJ2-5	TGTGCCAGCAGCCAATCCCAGGGGGAAGAGACCCAGTACTTC	CASSQSQGEETQYF
NA	TRBV5-1	once	TRBJ2-1	TGCGCCAGCAGCCCCGGGGTCTCAAATGAGCAGTTCTTC	CASSPGVSNEQFF
NA	TRBV4-3	NA	TRBJ2-7	TGCGCCAGCAGCCAAGAGGCAGGGCGCCGCGAGCAGTACTTC	CASSQEAGRREQYF
TRBD2	TRBV6-5	NA	TRBJ2-7	TGTGCCAGCACACTAGCGGGAGGGACCGTCTACGAGCAGTACTTC	CASTLAGGTVYEQYF
NA	TRBV11-2	NA	TRBJ2-1	TGTGCCAGCAGCTTAGGGACCCCCGAGCAGTTCTTC	CASSLGTPEQFF
NA	TRBV14	NA	TRBJ1-1	TGTGCCAGCAGCCAAAACCCAAGTTCCCTGAACACTGAAGCTTTCTTT	CASSQNPSSLNTEAFF
NA	TRBV7-2	NA	TRBJ2-1	TGTGCCAGCACCCTCCCCGGTAATGAGCAGTTCTTC	CASTLPGNEQFF
TRBD2	TRBV13	NA	TRBJ2-4	TGTGCCAGCAGTCCGGCGGCTAGCGGGGGGGAAAACATTCAGTACTTC	CASSPAASGGENIQYF
NA	TRBV11-2	once	TRBJ1-1	TGTGCCAGCAGCTTAGATAGGGGAAGAGAAGCTTTCTTT	CASSLDRGREAFF
NA	TRBV7-2	NA	TRBJ1-1	TGTGCCAGCAGCTTAGATAGGGGAAGAGAAGCTTTCTTT	CASSLDRGREAFF
TRBD1	TRBV10-3	NA	TRBJ2-2	TGTGCCATCAACCCGGACAGGGCCACCGGGGAGCTGTTTTTT	CAINPDRATGELFF
NA	TRBV6-1	NA	TRBJ1-4	TGTGCCAGCAGTGAATGGGCAACCAAGGGGGAAAAACTGTTTTTT	CASSEWATKGEKLFF